The subject of this entry is one T cell receptor (beta chain). Looked up from germline, CDR1 is SNHLY and CDR2 is FYNNEI. The CDR3 contains 13 residues. With V trimmed by 8 bases and J by 7 bases, 3 bases remained unmatched. The sample is drawn from a study of OX40 agonist ivuxolimab in advanced cancers. Assay used: immunoSEQ multiplex PCR; TCRdb lists only in-frame clones, some missing. Here the sample spans 10,000 to 15,000 clones, around 76% being singletons. This TCR came from an adult with an advanced solid tumor such as melanoma, head and neck, liver or kidney cancer. The sequences come from CD4+ or CD8+ T cells sorted from blood, collected in a trial of the OX40 agonist ivuxolimab. This sequence joins TRBV2 and TRBJ2-1, with TRBD1 identical over 12 bases. The chain's CDR3 is CASWDRGRNEQFF. CDR3 DNA: TGTGCCAGCTGGGACAGGGGGCGAAATGAGCAGTTCTTC.